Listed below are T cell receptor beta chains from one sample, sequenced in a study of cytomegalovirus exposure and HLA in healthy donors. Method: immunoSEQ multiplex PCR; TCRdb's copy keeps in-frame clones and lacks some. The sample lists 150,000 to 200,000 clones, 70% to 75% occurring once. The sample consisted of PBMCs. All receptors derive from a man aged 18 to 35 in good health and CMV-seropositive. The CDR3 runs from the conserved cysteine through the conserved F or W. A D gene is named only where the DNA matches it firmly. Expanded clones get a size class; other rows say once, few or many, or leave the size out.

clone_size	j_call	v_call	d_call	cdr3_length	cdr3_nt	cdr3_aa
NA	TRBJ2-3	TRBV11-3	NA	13	TGTGCCAGCAGCTTAGAGGGCGCCGATACGCAGTATTTT	CASSLEGADTQYF
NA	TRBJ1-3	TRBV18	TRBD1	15	TGTGCCAGCTCACCTGGGACAGCCTCTGGAAACACCATATATTTT	CASSPGTASGNTIYF
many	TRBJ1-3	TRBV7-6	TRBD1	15	TGTGCCAGCAGCCCCCGGACAGGGAATGGAAACACCATATATTTT	CASSPRTGNGNTIYF
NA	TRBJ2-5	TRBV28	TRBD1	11	TGTGCCAGCAGTTTTCAGACAGGGTGGTACTTC	CASSFQTGWYF
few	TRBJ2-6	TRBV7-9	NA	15	TGTGCCAGCAGCTCGTTCGGGACTGGGGCCAACGTCCTGACTTTC	CASSSFGTGANVLTF
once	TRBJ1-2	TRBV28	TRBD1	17	TGTGCCAGCAGACTAGGGACAGGTGTCCAAACTAACTATGGCTACACCTTC	CASRLGTGVQTNYGYTF
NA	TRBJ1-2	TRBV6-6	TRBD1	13	TGTGCCAGCATAACTGACAGGGACTATGGCTACACCTTC	CASITDRDYGYTF
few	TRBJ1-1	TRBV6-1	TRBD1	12	TGTGCCAGCAGTGAGGGGGGGACAGGAATTTTCTTT	CASSEGGTGIFF
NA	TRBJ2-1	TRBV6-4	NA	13	TGTGCCAGCAGTGACTCGAGGCTAGGCCCCTCGTTCTTC	CASSDSRLGPSFF
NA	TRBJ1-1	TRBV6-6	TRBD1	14	TGTGCCAGCAGCGGGGACAGGGATCGAGTTGAAGCTTTCTTT	CASSGDRDRVEAFF
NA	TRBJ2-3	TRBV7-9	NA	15	TGTGCCAGCAGCACGGACTTATCTAGCACAGATACGCAGTATTTT	CASSTDLSSTDTQYF
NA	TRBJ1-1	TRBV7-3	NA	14	TGTGCCAGCAGCTTAGGACACCAGAACACTGAAGCTTTCTTT	CASSLGHQNTEAFF
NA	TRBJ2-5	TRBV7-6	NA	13	TGTGCCAGCAGCTTAGCGGGCCGAGAGACCCAGTACTTC	CASSLAGRETQYF
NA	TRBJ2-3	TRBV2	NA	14	TGTGCCAGCAGGGAGCCGATTAGCGTGCATACGCAGTATTTT	CASREPISVHTQYF
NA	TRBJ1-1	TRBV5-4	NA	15	TGTGCCAGCAGCTTCCGTCTTCCTCCGAACACTGAAGCTTTCTTT	CASSFRLPPNTEAFF
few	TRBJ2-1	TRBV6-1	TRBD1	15	TGTGCCAGCAGTTCCGGGACAGGGGGGTTAGATGAGCAGTTCTTC	CASSSGTGGLDEQFF
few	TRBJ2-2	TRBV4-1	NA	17	TGCGCCAGCAGCCAAGTAGGGGCTGATGAAAGGACCGGGGAGCTGTTTTTT	CASSQVGADERTGELFF
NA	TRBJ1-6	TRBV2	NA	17	TGTGCCAGCGGGCCAGGATGGGTGGGGGGGCGGAATTCACCCCTCCACTTT	CASGPGWVGGRNSPLHF
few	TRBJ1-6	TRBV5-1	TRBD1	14	TGCGCCAGCAGCCCGGGACAGCAGAATTCACCCCTCCACTTT	CASSPGQQNSPLHF
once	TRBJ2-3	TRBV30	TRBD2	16	TGTGCCTGGAGTGTAAACAGCGGGGGACTCACAGATACGCAGTATTTT	CAWSVNSGGLTDTQYF
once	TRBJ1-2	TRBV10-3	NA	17	TGTGCCATCAGTGAGCTCCCAGGACTCCATGCTAACTATGGCTACACCTTC	CAISELPGLHANYGYTF
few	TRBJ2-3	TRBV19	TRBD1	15	TGTGCCAGTACTCCCCTGGACAGGGCCGAAGAGCCGCAGTATTTT	CASTPLDRAEEPQYF
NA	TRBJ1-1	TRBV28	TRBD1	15	TGTGCCAGCAGCCAGCTCGACAGGGTAAAAGGTGAAGCTTTCTTT	CASSQLDRVKGEAFF
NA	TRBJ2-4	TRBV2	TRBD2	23	TGTGCCAGCAGTGAACGAATCTCCCTAGCGGGAGAGAGATGGGGGGGTGCCAAAAACATTCAGTACTTC	CASSERISLAGERWGGAKNIQYF
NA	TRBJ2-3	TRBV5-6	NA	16	TGTGCCAGCAGCTCCAAGCGAGGGGGTAACACAGATACGCAGTATTTT	CASSSKRGGNTDTQYF
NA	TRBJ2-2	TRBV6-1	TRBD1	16	TGTGCCAGCAGTGATTTCCGGACAGGGAACACCGGGGAGCTGTTTTTT	CASSDFRTGNTGELFF
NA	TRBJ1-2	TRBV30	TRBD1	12	TGTGCCTGGAAGACAGGGAACTATGGCTACACCTTC	CAWKTGNYGYTF
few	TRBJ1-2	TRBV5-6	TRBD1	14	TGTGCCAGCAAGGGGACAGTCGATAGCTATGGCTACACCTTC	CASKGTVDSYGYTF
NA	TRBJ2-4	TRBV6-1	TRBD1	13	TGTGCCAGCAGGGACAGGGGGCAAAACATTCAGTACTTC	CASRDRGQNIQYF
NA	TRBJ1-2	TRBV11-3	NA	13	TGTGCCAGCAGCTTTGCGGCTAACTATGGCTACACCTTC	CASSFAANYGYTF
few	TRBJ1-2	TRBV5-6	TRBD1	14	TGTGCCAGCAGATTCGGGACAGGGCTCTATGGCTACACCTTC	CASRFGTGLYGYTF
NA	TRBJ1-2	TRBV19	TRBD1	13	TGTGCCAGCCGGACAGGGGGCTTTGATGGCTACACCTTC	CASRTGGFDGYTF
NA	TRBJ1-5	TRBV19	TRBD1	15	TGTGCCAGTAGCCGGGGGCAGGGGGCATGGGAGCCCCAGCATTTT	CASSRGQGAWEPQHF
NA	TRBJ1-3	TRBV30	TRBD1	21	TGTGCCTGGGTATACGACAGCCTGGGACAGAATCTTAAAGTCTCTGGAAACACCATATATTTT	CAWVYDSLGQNLKVSGNTIYF
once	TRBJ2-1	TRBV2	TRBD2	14	TGTGCCAGCAGGCCGGTAGGGCTAGCGGATGAGCAGTTCTTC	CASRPVGLADEQFF
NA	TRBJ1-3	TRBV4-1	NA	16	TGCGCCAGCAGTCTTTCCTCGACAGGCGCTGGAAACACCATATATTTT	CASSLSSTGAGNTIYF
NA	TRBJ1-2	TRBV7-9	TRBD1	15	TGTGCCAGCAGCCCGAGGGGACAGGGGGCGGGAGGCTACACCTTC	CASSPRGQGAGGYTF
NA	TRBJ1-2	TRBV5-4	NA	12	TGTGCCAGCAGCCTAGGGGTGGGTGGCTACACCTTC	CASSLGVGGYTF
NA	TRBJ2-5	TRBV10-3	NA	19	TGTGCCATCAGTGAGTCGGTGAATCGAGGCAGGGGATCCGGAGAGACCCAGTACTTC	CAISESVNRGRGSGETQYF
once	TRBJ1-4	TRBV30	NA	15	TGTGCCTGGAGTCGCCAGCAGGCGCGGGTAGAAAAACTGTTTTTT	CAWSRQQARVEKLFF
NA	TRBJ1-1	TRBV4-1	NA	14	TGCGCCAGCAGCCAAGGGAGCCTGGGCACTGAAGCTTTCTTT	CASSQGSLGTEAFF
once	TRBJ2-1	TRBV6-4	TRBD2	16	TGTGCCAGCAGTGACCGGCCGGGACTAGGGGGGGGTGAGCAGTTCTTC	CASSDRPGLGGGEQFF
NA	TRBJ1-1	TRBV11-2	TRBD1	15	TGTGCCAGCAGCAAAACGGGACAGGCTAACACTGAAGCTTTCTTT	CASSKTGQANTEAFF
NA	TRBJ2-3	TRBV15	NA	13	TGTGCCACCAGCAGGCTTAGGGGAGATACGCAGTATTTT	CATSRLRGDTQYF
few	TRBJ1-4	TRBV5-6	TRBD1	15	TGTGCCAGCAGCTTGTTGGACAGGCTAAATGAAAAACTGTTTTTT	CASSLLDRLNEKLFF
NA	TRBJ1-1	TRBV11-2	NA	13	TGTGCCAGCAGCTTAGAGAGGGAGCAGAACGCTTTCTTT	CASSLEREQNAFF
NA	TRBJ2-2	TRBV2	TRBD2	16	TGTGCCAGCAGCCAACTAGCGGGAGGGGTCGCCGGGGAGCTGTTTTTT	CASSQLAGGVAGELFF
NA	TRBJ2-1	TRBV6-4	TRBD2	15	TGTGCCAGCAGTGGATCTAGCGGGAGCCGCAATGAGCAGTTCTTC	CASSGSSGSRNEQFF
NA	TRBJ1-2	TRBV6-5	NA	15	TGTGCCAGCAGTTACTCGGGGAAGGGACTCTATGGCTACACCTTC	CASSYSGKGLYGYTF
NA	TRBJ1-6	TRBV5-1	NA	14	TGCGCCAGCAATAACGGAGGGCGTAATTCACCCCTCCACTTT	CASNNGGRNSPLHF